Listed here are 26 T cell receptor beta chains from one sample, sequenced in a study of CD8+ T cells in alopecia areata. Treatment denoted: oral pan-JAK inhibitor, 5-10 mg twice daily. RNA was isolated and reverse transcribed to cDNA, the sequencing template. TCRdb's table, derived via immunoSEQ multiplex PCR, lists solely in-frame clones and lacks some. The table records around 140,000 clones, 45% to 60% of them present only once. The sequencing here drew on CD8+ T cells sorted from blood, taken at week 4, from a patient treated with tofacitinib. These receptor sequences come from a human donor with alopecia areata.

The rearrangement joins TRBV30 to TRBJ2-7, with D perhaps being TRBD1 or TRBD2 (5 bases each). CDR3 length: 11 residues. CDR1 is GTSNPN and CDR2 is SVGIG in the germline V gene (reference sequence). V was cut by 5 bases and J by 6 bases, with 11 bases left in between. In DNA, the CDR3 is TGTGCCTGGGAGATCGGGGCCGAGCAGTACTTC. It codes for CAWEIGAEQYF.

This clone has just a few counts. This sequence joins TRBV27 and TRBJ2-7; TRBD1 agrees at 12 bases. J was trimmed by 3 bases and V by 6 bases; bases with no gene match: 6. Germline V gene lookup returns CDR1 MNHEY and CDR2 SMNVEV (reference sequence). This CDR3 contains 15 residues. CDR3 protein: CASRAGTGGFYEQYF. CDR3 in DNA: TGTGCCAGCAGGGCCGGGACAGGGGGCTTCTACGAGCAGTACTTC.

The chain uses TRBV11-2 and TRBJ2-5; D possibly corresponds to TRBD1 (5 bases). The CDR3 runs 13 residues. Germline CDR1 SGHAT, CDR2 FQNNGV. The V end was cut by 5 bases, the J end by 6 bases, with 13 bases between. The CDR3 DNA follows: TGTGCCAGCAGCCCAGGGTCAGGGCAGACCCAGTACTTC. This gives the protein CASSPGSGQTQYF.

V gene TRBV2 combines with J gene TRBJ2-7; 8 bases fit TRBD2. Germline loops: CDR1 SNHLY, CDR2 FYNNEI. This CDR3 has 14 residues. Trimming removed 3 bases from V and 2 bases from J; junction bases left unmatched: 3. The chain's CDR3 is CASSEGAGAYEQYF. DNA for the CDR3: TGTGCCAGCAGTGAGGGAGCGGGGGCCTACGAGCAGTACTTC.

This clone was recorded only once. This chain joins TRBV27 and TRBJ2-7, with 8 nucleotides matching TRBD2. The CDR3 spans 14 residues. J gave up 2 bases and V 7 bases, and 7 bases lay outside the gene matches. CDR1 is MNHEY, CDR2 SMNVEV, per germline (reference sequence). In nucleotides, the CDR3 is TGTGCCAGCACTCCCCTAGCGGGCGCCTACGAGCAGTACTTC. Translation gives CASTPLAGAYEQYF.

This chain's CDR3 is CASSSGQHPYGYTF. CDR3 in DNA: TGTGCCAGCAGTTCGGGACAGCACCCCTATGGCTACACCTTC. The chain uses TRBV27 and TRBJ1-2, with 7 bases fitting TRBD1. Germline V gene data show CDR1 as MNHEY and CDR2 as SMNVEV (reference sequence). J lost 4 bases, V lost 4 bases, and 6 bases had no gene match. The CDR3 runs 14 residues.

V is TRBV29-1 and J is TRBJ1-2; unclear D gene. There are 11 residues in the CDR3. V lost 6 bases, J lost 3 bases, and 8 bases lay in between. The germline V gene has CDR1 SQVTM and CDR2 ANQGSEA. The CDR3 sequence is CSVEDDYGYTF. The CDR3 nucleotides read TGCAGCGTGGAGGATGACTATGGCTACACCTTC.

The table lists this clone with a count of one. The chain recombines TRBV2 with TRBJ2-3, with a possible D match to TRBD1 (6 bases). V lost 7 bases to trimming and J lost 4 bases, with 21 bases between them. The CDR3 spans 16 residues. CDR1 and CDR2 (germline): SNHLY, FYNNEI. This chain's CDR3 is CASIDRTNSVPDTQYF. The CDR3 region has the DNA TGTGCCAGCATTGACAGGACAAACAGTGTGCCAGATACGCAGTATTTT.

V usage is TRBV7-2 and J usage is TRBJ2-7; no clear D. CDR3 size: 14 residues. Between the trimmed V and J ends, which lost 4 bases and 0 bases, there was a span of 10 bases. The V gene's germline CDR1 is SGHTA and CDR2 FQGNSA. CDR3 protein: CASSSEVSSYEQYF. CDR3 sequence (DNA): TGTGCCAGCAGCTCAGAGGTGAGCTCCTACGAGCAGTACTTC.

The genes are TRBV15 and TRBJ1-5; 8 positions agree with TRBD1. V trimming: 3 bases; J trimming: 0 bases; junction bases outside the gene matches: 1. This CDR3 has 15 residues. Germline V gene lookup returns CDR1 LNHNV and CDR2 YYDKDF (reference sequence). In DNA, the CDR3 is TGTGCCACCAGCAGGGACAGGGTTAGCAATCAGCCCCAGCATTTT. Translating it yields CATSRDRVSNQPQHF.

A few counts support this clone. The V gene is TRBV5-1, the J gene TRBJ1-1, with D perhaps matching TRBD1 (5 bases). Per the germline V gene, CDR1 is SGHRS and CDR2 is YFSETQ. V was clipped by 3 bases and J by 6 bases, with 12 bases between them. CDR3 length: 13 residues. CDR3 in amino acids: CASSSRESPEAFF. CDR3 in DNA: TGCGCCAGCAGCTCCAGGGAATCACCTGAAGCTTTCTTT.

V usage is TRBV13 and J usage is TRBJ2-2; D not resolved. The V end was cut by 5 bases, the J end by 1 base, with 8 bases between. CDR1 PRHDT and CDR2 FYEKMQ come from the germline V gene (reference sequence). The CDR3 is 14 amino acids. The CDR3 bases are TGTGCCAGCAGCCCAGGTGGGAACACCGGGGAGCTGTTTTTT. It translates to CASSPGGNTGELFF.

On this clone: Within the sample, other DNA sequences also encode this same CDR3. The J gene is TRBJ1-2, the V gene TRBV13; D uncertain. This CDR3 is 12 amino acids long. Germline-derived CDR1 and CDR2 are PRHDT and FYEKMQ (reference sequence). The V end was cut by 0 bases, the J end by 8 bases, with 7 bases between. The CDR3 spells CASSLGRNGYTF. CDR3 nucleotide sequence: TGTGCCAGCAGCTTAGGGAGGAACGGCTACACCTTC.

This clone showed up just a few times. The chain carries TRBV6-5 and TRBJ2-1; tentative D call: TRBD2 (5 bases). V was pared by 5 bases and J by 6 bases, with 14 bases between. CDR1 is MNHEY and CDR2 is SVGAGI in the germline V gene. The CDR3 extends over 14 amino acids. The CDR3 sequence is CASSPLEAGNEQFF. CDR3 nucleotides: TGTGCCAGCAGTCCTTTGGAGGCTGGCAATGAGCAGTTCTTC.

CDR3 sequence: CASSLGDYTDTQYF. In DNA, the CDR3 is TGTGCCAGCAGCTTGGGGGATTACACAGATACGCAGTATTTT. The chain uses TRBV11-2 and TRBJ2-3; the D gene could be TRBD1 or TRBD2 (5 bases each). This CDR3 is 14 amino acids long. Germline CDR1 and CDR2: SGHAT and FQNNGV. Trimming pared 3 bases from V and 2 bases from J, leaving 9 bases between.

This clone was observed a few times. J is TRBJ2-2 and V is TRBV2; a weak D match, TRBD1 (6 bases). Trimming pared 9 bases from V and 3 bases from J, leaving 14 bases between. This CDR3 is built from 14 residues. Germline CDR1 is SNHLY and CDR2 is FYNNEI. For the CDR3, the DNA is TGTGCCAGAACAGGGTCCGGGGACACCGGGGAGCTGTTTTTT. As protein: CARTGSGDTGELFF.

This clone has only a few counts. DNA of the CDR3: TGCAGCGTTGTAGGGGGGGCCTCGGATGAGCAGTTCTTC. Amino acid sequence: CSVVGGASDEQFF. The chain recombines TRBV29-1 with TRBJ2-1; a possible D gene is TRBD2 (7 bases). Trimming cost V 4 bases and J 8 bases, with 15 bases left between them. There are 13 residues in the CDR3. CDR1 SQVTM and CDR2 ANQGSEA come from the germline V gene.

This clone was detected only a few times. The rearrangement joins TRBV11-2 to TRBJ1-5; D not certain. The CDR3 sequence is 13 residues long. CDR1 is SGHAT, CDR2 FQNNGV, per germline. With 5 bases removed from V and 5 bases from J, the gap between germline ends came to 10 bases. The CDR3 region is CASSPDLDQPQHF. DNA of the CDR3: TGTGCCAGCAGCCCCGACCTGGATCAGCCCCAGCATTTT.

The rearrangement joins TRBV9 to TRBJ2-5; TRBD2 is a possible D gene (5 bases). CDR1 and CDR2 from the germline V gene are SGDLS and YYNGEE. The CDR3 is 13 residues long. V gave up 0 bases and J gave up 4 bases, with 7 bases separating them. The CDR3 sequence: CASSVVTIETQYF. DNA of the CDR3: TGTGCCAGCAGCGTAGTGACTATAGAGACCCAGTACTTC.

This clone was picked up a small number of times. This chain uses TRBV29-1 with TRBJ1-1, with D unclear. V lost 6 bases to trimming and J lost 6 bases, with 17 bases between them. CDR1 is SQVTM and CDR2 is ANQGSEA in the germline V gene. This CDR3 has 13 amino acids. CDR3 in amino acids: CSVGSGQRAEAFF. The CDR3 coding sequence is TGCAGCGTCGGGTCTGGTCAACGAGCTGAAGCTTTCTTT.

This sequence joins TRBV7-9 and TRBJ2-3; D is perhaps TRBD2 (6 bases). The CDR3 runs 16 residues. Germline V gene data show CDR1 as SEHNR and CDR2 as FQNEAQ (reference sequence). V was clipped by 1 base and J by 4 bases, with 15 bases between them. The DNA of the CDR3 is TGTGCCAGCAGCTTAGGCGCGGGCGGGGCTGCAGATACGCAGTATTTT. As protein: CASSLGAGGAADTQYF.

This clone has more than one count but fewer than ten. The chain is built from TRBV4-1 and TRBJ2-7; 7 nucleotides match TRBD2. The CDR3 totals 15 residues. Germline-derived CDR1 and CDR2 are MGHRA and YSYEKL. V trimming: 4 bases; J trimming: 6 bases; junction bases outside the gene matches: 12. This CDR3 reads CASSPLHAGEGEQYF. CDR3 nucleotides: TGCGCCAGCAGCCCACTACACGCGGGGGAGGGCGAGCAGTACTTC.

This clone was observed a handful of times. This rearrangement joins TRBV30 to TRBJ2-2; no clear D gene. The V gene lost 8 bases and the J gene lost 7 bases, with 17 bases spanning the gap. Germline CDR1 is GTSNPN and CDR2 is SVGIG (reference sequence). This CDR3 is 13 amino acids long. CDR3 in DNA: TGTGCCGGCATTGGGGTTGGGAACGGGGAGCTGTTTTTT. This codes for CAGIGVGNGELFF.

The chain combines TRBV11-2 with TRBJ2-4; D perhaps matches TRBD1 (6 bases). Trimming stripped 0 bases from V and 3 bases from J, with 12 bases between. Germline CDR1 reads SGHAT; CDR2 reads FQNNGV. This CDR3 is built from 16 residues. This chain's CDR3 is CASSLDPGAFKNIQYF. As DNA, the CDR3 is TGTGCCAGCAGCTTAGATCCAGGGGCGTTCAAAAACATTCAGTACTTC.

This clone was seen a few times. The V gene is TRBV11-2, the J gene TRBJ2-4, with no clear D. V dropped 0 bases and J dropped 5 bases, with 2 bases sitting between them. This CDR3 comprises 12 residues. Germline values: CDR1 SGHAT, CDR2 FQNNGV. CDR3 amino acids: CASSLEQNIQYF. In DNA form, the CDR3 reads TGTGCCAGCAGCTTAGAGCAAAACATTCAGTACTTC. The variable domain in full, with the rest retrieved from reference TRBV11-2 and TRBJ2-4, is EAGVAQSPRYKIIEKRQSVAFWCNPISGHATLYWYQQILGQGPKLLIQFQNNGVVDDSQLPKDRFSAERLKGVDSTLKIQPAKLEDSAVYLCASSLEQNIQYFGAGTRLSVL.

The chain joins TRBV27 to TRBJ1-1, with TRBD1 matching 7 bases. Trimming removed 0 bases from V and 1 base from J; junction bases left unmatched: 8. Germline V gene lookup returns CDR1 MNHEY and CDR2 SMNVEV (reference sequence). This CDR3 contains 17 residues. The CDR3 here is CASSLSPRTGPNTEAFF. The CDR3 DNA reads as TGTGCCAGCAGTTTATCCCCGCGGACAGGCCCGAACACTGAAGCTTTCTTT.